These 27 T cell receptor beta chains share one sample of origin, sequenced in a study of CD8 T cells in ankylosing spondylitis. Study-wide results and limits: Ankylosing spondylitis blood seemed to carry a telltale TCR beta motif made of fewer than ten highly homologous variants.

TCRdb re-called the 5' RACE reads with MiXCR, one entry per CDR3 protein. The sample includes approximately 500,000 distinct CDR3 sequences, 10% to 15% of them seen just once. Their cognate antigens are unknown. Sequencing input: blood, either unsorted or a sorted T cell fraction (not recorded which). The receptors derive from a male donor with ankylosing spondylitis.

This clonotype showed up many times. The chain is built from TRBV5-1 and TRBJ2-3, with D perhaps assigned TRBD1 or TRBD2 (7 bases each). V was clipped by 0 bases and J by 3 bases, with 20 bases between them. Germline lookup yields CDR1 SGHRS and CDR2 YFSETQ. The CDR3 loop spans 18 amino acids. CDR3 loop: CASSLEGYGTAGTDTQYF. In DNA, the CDR3 is TGCGCCAGCAGCTTGGAAGGCTATGGGACAGCGGGAACAGATACGCAGTATTTT.

CDR3 in amino acids: CSARVGGRTQYF. DNA of the CDR3: TGCAGTGCTAGAGTGGGGGGAAGGACCCAGTACTTC. The J gene is TRBJ2-5, the V gene TRBV20-1, with a tentative D call TRBD2 (6 bases). Germline V gives CDR1 DFQATT, CDR2 SNEGSKA (reference sequence). CDR3 length: 12 residues. V gave up 1 base and J gave up 7 bases, with 10 bases separating them.

The chain combines TRBV12-3 or TRBV12-4 with TRBJ1-1; D is perhaps TRBD1 (5 bases). V lost 6 bases and J 3 bases, leaving 11 bases between the germline ends. The CDR3 contains 13 residues. The CDR3 reads CASSRTGHTEAFF. The DNA for the CDR3 is TGTGCCAGCAGCCGTACAGGCCACACTGAAGCTTTCTTT.

The chain uses TRBV5-1 and TRBJ2-3; a possible D gene is TRBD1 (5 bases). The CDR3 sequence is 15 residues long. Trimming left V 2 bases short and J 2 bases short, with 12 bases between. In germline, CDR1 is SGHRS, CDR2 YFSETQ. CDR3 region: CASSFRQTHTDTQYF. CDR3 DNA sequence: TGCGCCAGCAGCTTTCGACAGACACACACAGATACGCAGTATTTT.

The chain links TRBV29-1 to TRBJ1-2, with 9 bases identical to TRBD1. The germline CDR1 and CDR2 sequences are SQVTM and ANQGSEA. The CDR3 is made up of 12 amino acids. J gave up 8 bases and V 3 bases, and 4 bases lay outside the gene matches. The CDR3 sequence is CSVDLTGGGYTF. Here the CDR3 DNA reads TGCAGCGTTGACCTGACAGGGGGGGGCTACACCTTC.

This clonotype was detected only a few times. This rearrangement joins TRBV7-2 to TRBJ2-1; D is possibly TRBD1 or TRBD2 (6 bases each). CDR1 is SGHTA and CDR2 is FQGNSA in the germline V gene. Trimming shortened V by 2 bases and J by 5 bases, and 13 bases separated the two germline ends. CDR3 length: 15 amino acids. Here the CDR3 reads CASSLFPGANNEQFF. The CDR3 DNA follows: TGTGCCAGCAGCTTATTTCCGGGGGCCAACAATGAGCAGTTCTTC.

This clonotype came up many times. This chain links TRBV9 with TRBJ2-7, with TRBD1 matching 7 bases. This CDR3 spans 14 amino acids. With 4 bases clipped from V and 6 bases from J, the junction kept 10 bases outside the gene matches. CDR1 is SGDLS and CDR2 is YYNGEE in the germline V gene. In DNA form, the CDR3 reads TGTGCCAGCAGCCCCACAGGGGAAGGTGTCGAGCAGTACTTC. It specifies CASSPTGEGVEQYF.

V gene TRBV5-1 combines with J gene TRBJ2-7; D may correspond to TRBD1 or TRBD2 (6 bases each). The CDR3 loop spans 15 amino acids. The V end was cut by 7 bases, the J end by 5 bases, with 22 bases between. The germline CDR1 and CDR2 sequences are SGHRS and YFSETQ. CDR3 in amino acids: CASWEGRGVNNEQYF. The CDR3 coding sequence is TGCGCCAGCTGGGAAGGAAGGGGGGTCAATAACGAGCAGTACTTC.

This clonotype was seen more than once but under ten times. The CDR3 DNA sequence: TGTGCCAGCAGCTTAGCGCAGGGGACAGCCTACGAGCAGTACTTC. Protein product: CASSLAQGTAYEQYF. The V gene is TRBV11-1, the J gene TRBJ2-7; 7 bases map to TRBD1. The V segment lost 0 bases and the J segment 2 bases; nucleotides outside the gene matches: 4. Germline V CDR1 and CDR2: SGHAT, FQDESV (reference sequence). The CDR3 is 15 amino acids.

The chain combines TRBV20-1 with TRBJ1-2; the match to TRBD1 covers 7 bases. This CDR3 spans 16 amino acids. V shed 2 bases and J 2 bases; nucleotides not matched to a gene: 11. Germline assignment: CDR1 DFQATT and CDR2 SNEGSKA (reference sequence). The CDR3 coding sequence is TGCAGTGCTAGAACAGGGGACGCTCGAAGGAACTATGGCTACACCTTC. Its translation: CSARTGDARRNYGYTF.

V usage is TRBV5-1 and J usage is TRBJ2-1; D uncertain. This CDR3 spans 13 amino acids. Germline CDR1 reads SGHRS; CDR2 reads YFSETQ. The V and J ends lost 0 bases and 10 bases respectively, with 11 bases between them. The CDR3 reads CASSLDLGREQFF. The CDR3 DNA reads TGCGCCAGCAGCTTGGATCTAGGCCGGGAGCAGTTCTTC.

In its sample, this clonotype was seen many times. The genes are TRBV11-1 and TRBJ2-1, with 11 bases that match TRBD2. CDR1 is SGHAT, CDR2 FQDESV, per germline (reference sequence). CDR3 size: 18 residues. The junction had 13 bases not matched to a gene; V was cut back by 5 bases and J by 4 bases. CDR3 protein: CASSQNRLAGPLYNEQFF. The DNA for the CDR3 is TGTGCCAGCAGCCAAAACCGACTAGCGGGACCTCTTTACAATGAGCAGTTCTTC.

The chain is built from TRBV21-1 and TRBJ2-7; the table's D call TRBD2 went unverified against the DNA. TRBV21-1 is flagged as a pseudogene. The CDR3 covers 17 residues. The DNA of the CDR3 is TGTGCCAGCAGCAAAGGACGGCCCGACACCCCTTTCTACGAGCAGTACGTC. As protein: CASSKGRPDTPFYEQYV.

This clonotype was recorded a few times. This chain uses TRBV3-1 with TRBJ2-1; D is ambiguous. Trimming stripped 3 bases from V and 5 bases from J, with 5 bases between. This CDR3 region has 12 residues. Germline V gives CDR1 LGHDT, CDR2 YNNKEL (reference sequence). This CDR3 reads CASSQWDNEQFF. Written as DNA, the CDR3 is TGTGCCAGCAGCCAGTGGGACAATGAGCAGTTCTTC.

The sample holds many counts of this clonotype. V gene TRBV6-1 combines with J gene TRBJ1-1; a possible D gene is TRBD1 (5 bases). The CDR3 is made up of 15 amino acids. The V end lost 1 base, the J end lost 0 bases, and 9 bases lay between the germline ends. Per the germline V gene, CDR1 is MNHNS and CDR2 is SASEGT. For the CDR3, the DNA is TGTGCCAGCAGTGAAGTACGGGGGATGAACACTGAAGCTTTCTTT. Encoded protein: CASSEVRGMNTEAFF.

The CDR3 nucleotides are TGCAGCGCTAGAATGGGCAGGGACTACGAGCAGTACTTC. Translation gives CSARMGRDYEQYF. The chain combines TRBV29-1 with TRBJ2-7; a possible D gene is TRBD1 (5 bases). Germline V gene sequence: CDR1 SQVTM, CDR2 ANQGSEA. The CDR3 sequence is 13 residues long. V shed 7 bases and J shed 3 bases, with 16 bases lying between them.

The rearrangement uses TRBV6-5 and TRBJ1-2; possible D gene TRBD1, 6 bases. CDR1 is MNHEY, CDR2 SVGAGI, per germline. The CDR3 covers 14 residues. V was cut by 0 bases and J by 6 bases, with 11 bases left in between. The CDR3 nucleotides are TGTGCCAGCAGTTACTCTGGGGGGCTAGATGGCTACACCTTC. Its protein product is CASSYSGGLDGYTF.

This clonotype has more than one count but fewer than ten. The chain carries TRBV6-1 and TRBJ2-3; D may be TRBD2 (6 bases). The V end was cut by 8 bases, the J end by 0 bases, with 15 bases between. CDR3 length equals 15 residues. The germline CDR1 and CDR2 sequences are MNHNS and SASEGT. The DNA for the CDR3 is TGTGCCAGCGGACGGGGACTCCATAGCACAGATACGCAGTATTTT. Translated, it gives CASGRGLHSTDTQYF.

This clonotype was seen a few times. This chain connects TRBV6-1 to TRBJ2-3, with no clear D. Germline V gene data show CDR1 as MNHNS and CDR2 as SASEGT. Trimming stripped 6 bases from V and 4 bases from J, with 14 bases between. This CDR3 region has 14 residues. The CDR3 nucleotides are TGTGCCAGCAGCCCTACTACCCTCTCAGATACGCAGTATTTT. Translation: CASSPTTLSDTQYF.

This clonotype has a count of ten or more. This chain uses TRBV6-2 or TRBV6-3 with TRBJ2-2; possible D gene TRBD1, 5 bases. The CDR3 has 14 amino acids. Germline V gene lookup returns CDR1 MNHEY and CDR2 SVGEGT. V was pared by 2 bases and J by 5 bases, with 9 bases between. The CDR3 region has the DNA TGTGCCAGCAGTTACACGACAGCTACCGGGGAGCTGTTTTTT. It is translated as CASSYTTATGELFF.

V usage is TRBV20-1 and J usage is TRBJ2-1; 8 bases fit TRBD2. This CDR3 region has 14 residues. In germline, CDR1 is DFQATT, CDR2 SNEGSKA (reference sequence). J was trimmed by 2 bases and V by 3 bases; bases with no gene match: 3. CDR3 DNA sequence: TGCAGTGCTAGTCTAGCGGGCCCCTACAATGAGCAGTTCTTC. Translated, it gives CSASLAGPYNEQFF.

V gene TRBV5-1 combines with J gene TRBJ1-1; D perhaps matches TRBD1 (5 bases). This CDR3 spans 14 amino acids. Trimming left V 0 bases short and J 6 bases short, with 12 bases between. From germline, CDR1 is SGHRS and CDR2 YFSETQ. In DNA, the CDR3 is TGCGCCAGCAGCTTGGATTATTCGGGGGCTGAAGCTTTCTTT. This codes for CASSLDYSGAEAFF. Supplemented by reference TRBV5-1 and TRBJ1-1, the full variable domain reads KAGVTQTPRYLIKTRGQQVTLSCSPISGHRSVSWYQQTPGQGLQFLFEYFSETQRNKGNFPGRFSGRQFSNSRSEMNVSTLELGDSALYLCASSLDYSGAEAFFGQGTRLTVV.

In this sample, this clonotype turned up a few times. The V call is TRBV3-1, the J call TRBJ2-6, with a weak D call TRBD1 (5 bases). The V and J ends lost 4 bases and 0 bases respectively, with 10 bases between them. Germline values: CDR1 LGHDT, CDR2 YNNKEL (reference sequence). This CDR3 is built from 16 residues. Here the CDR3 reads CASSPRVFSGANVLTF. CDR3 nucleotides: TGTGCCAGCAGCCCCAGGGTTTTCTCTGGGGCCAACGTCCTGACTTTC.

This clonotype occurred a few times. This chain connects TRBV15 to TRBJ1-1; a possible D gene is TRBD1 (5 bases). Germline V lookup: CDR1 LNHNV, CDR2 YYDKDF (reference sequence). This CDR3 has 14 amino acids. V was clipped by 7 bases and J by 1 base, with 13 bases between them. The CDR3 region has the DNA TGTGCCACCAAACCCGGACATGCGAACACTGAAGCTTTCTTT. It codes for CATKPGHANTEAFF.

The J gene is TRBJ2-3, the V gene TRBV11-2; D remains ambiguous. V was pared by 5 bases and J by 4 bases, with 13 bases between. There are 14 residues in the CDR3. The germline CDR1 and CDR2 sequences are SGHAT and FQNNGV. CDR3 loop: CASSQEGRSDTQYF. CDR3 sequence (DNA): TGTGCCAGCAGCCAGGAAGGTAGATCAGATACGCAGTATTTT.

J is TRBJ2-1 and V is TRBV20-1; a weak D match, TRBD1 (6 bases). The CDR3 has 18 residues. Deletions cut 3 bases from V and 0 bases from J, with 21 bases between. The V gene's germline CDR1 is DFQATT and CDR2 SNEGSKA (reference sequence). The CDR3 is CSASSPKRQASSYNEQFF. CDR3 sequence (DNA): TGCAGTGCTAGTTCTCCGAAAAGACAGGCGAGCTCCTACAATGAGCAGTTCTTC.

CDR3 residues: CASNGLAGRETQYF. The CDR3 DNA reads as TGTGCCAGCAATGGACTAGCGGGGCGGGAGACCCAGTACTTC. The chain combines TRBV5-5 with TRBJ2-5; 12 bases are shared with TRBD2. CDR1 and CDR2 (germline): SGHKS, YYEKEE (reference sequence). V trimming: 6 bases; J trimming: 5 bases; junction bases outside the gene matches: 5. This CDR3 is built from 14 residues. Full variable domain (rest looked up from reference TRBV5-5 and TRBJ2-5): DAGVTQSPTHLIKTRGQQVTLRCSPISGHKSVSWYQQVLGQGPQFIFQYYEKEERGRGNFPDRFSARQFPNYSSELNVNALLLGDSALYLCASNGLAGRETQYFGPGTRLLVL.